This TCR beta chain was sequenced in a study of blood T cell repertoires in COVID-19 (dated by TCRdb to about 2020). With respect to the entire study: Collaborator samples came from the United States, Italy and Spain and covered acute and convalescent phases of COVID-19. The sample metadata nearly always contained a de-identified subject ID, COVID-19 status, age in years and sex. The repertoires were released in a freely available public database intended as a resource for research on the immune response to SARS-CoV-2. HLA class I and class II types, where available, came from metadata supplied by the sample provider rather than from assay-based typing. The prospective study material was composed of cDNA or gDNA derived from T cells, B-cell-depleted T cells, or PBMCs. The samples were drawn from two sources: the first 160 participants of the ongoing ImmuneRACE study, and 1,254 subjects contributed by 6 global collaborators. Deeply sampled blood TCRbeta repertoires from subjects exposed to, actively infected with, or recovered from COVID-19 were included in the dataset.

On this clone itself: It has no known antigen specificity. There are no base qualities to consult, and no much larger clone falls within one base.

TCRbeta CDR3 regions were amplified from genomic DNA using the immunoSEQ Assay, a bias-controlled multiplex PCR. Under the source paper's analysis protocol: The number of nucleated cells in each sample was estimated from the amplification of reference gene primers within the assay. To quantify the absolute abundance of each unique TCRbeta CDR3 rearrangement, sequence reads were collapsed and filtered. For each sample, productive Simpson clonality was calculated as the square root of Simpson's diversity index over productive rearrangements. As stored in TCRdb, this immuneACCESS dataset retains in-frame rearrangements with V and J assigned. A fraction of the clones does not appear; measured against another copy, unresolved V genes explain less than half of the discrepancy, and the remainder lacks a known reason. V, J and clone size are taken as reported in that table, and D and trimming were inferred from the DNA itself. In all, the sample holds fewer than 60,000 clones, and just over 90% of those were seen once. The top ten clonotypes cover roughly 1% of the sample.

Reading the germline V gene (reference sequence) gives CDR1 LNHDA and CDR2 SQIVND. V trim: 2 bases; J trim: 4 bases; unmatched bases: 10. The CDR3 spans 17 residues, from the cysteine through the phenylalanine. The read is trimmed to its CDR3 DNA, 51 bases read in frame from base 1. Here is what the overall study found, with its caveats: Clinical and demographic metadata were provided uncurated, with the amount varying by source and participant.

In Seattle, one collaborating source enrolled patients while the infection was active and tracked those patients longitudinally over the course of disease. Each collaborating institution followed its own protocols to collect whole blood in K2EDTA tubes. Collaborator samples were shipped for TCRbeta analysis as frozen whole blood, isolated PBMCs, or DNA extracted from either sample type. The sequence was obtained from a man between 60 and 75 years old with COVID-19, enrolled during active disease. Sequencing input: peripheral blood. The chain is made from TRBV19 and TRBJ2-3; TRBD2 aligns with 9 central bases. CDR3 protein: CASSIQGAGGPPDTQYF. Read as DNA, the sequence is TGTGCCAGTAGTATACAAGGGGCGGGAGGGCCACCAGATACGCAGTATTTT. Reference TRBV19 and TRBJ2-3 proteins supply the regions before and after the CDR3; the full variable domain is: DGGITQSPKYLFRKEGQNVTLSCEQNLNHDAMYWYRQDPGQGLRLIYYSQIVNDFQKGDIAEGYSVSREKKESFPLTVTSAQKNPTAFYLCASSIQGAGGPPDTQYFGPGTRLTVL.